This T cell receptor beta chain was captured by sequencing in a study of memory CD4+ T cells and cytomegalovirus serostatus. Only in-frame clones appear in the TCRdb table, and some are missing; sequencing was by immunoSEQ multiplex PCR. This sample has about 42,000 clones; just under 80% occur once, and the top ten carry around 0.6%. V was trimmed by 8 bases and J by 0 bases, leaving 5 bases between them. Germline CDR1 reads GTSNPN; CDR2 reads SVGIG (reference sequence). This CDR3 contains 12 residues. Single viable CD3+CD4+CD8-CD45RO+ cells were sorted as the memory CD4+ T cells. The source is an adult in good health and CMV-seronegative. The source material was memory CD4+ T cells from blood. The V gene is TRBV30, the J gene TRBJ2-6; D is unclear. The CDR3 region is CAAYSGANVLTF. DNA of the CDR3: TGTGCCGCCTACTCTGGGGCCAACGTCCTGACTTTC. The whole variable domain, filled in from reference TRBV30 and TRBJ2-6, reads SQTIHQWPATLVQPVGSPLSLECTVEGTSNPNLYWYRQAAGRGLQLLFYSVGIGQISSEVPQNLSASRPQDRQFILSSKKLLLSDSGFYLCAAYSGANVLTFGAGSRLTVL.